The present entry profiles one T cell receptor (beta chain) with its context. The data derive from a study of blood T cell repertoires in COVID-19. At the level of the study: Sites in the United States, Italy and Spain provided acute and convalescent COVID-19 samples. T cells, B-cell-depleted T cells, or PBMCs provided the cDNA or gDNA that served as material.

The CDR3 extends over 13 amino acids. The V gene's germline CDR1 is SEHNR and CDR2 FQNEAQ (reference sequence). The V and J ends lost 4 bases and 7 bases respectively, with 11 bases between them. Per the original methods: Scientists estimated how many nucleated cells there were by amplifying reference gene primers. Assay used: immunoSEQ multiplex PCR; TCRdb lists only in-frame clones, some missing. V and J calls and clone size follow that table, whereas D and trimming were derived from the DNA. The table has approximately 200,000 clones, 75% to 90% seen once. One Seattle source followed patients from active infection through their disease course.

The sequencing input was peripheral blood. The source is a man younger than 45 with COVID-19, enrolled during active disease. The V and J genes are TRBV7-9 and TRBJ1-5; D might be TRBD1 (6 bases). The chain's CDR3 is CASSSQGLQPQHF. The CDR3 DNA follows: TGTGCCAGCAGCTCCCAGGGGCTGCAGCCCCAGCATTTT. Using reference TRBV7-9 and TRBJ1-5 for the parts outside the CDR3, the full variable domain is DTGVSQNPRHKITKRGQNVTFRCDPISEHNRLYWYRQTLGQGPEFLTYFQNEAQLEKSRLLSDRFSAERPKGSFSTLEIQRTEQGDSAMYLCASSSQGLQPQHFGDGTRLSIL.